Listed here are 31 T cell receptor beta chains from one sample, sequenced in a study of blood T cell repertoires in COVID-19. The data were produced by immunoSEQ multiplex PCR, yet TCRdb's version contains in-frame clones alone and is incomplete. The data contain 5,500 to 6,000 clones, 84% of them seen just once; the ten biggest clones take up 12%. The sample consisted of peripheral blood. These receptors came from a human donor in a cohort sampled during active COVID-19.

The chain has TRBV19 and TRBJ2-2; D is unclear. The CDR3 totals 17 residues. CDR1 is LNHDA and CDR2 is SQIVND in the germline V gene (reference sequence). V was clipped by 5 bases and J by 2 bases, with 18 bases between them. CDR3 region: CASSLSGPQTNTGELFF. The DNA for the CDR3 is TGTGCCAGTAGTCTTTCAGGCCCACAAACAAACACCGGGGAGCTGTTTTTT.

The rearrangement uses TRBV7-8 and TRBJ2-7; 11 positions agree with TRBD1. This CDR3 has 16 residues. Germline V gene lookup returns CDR1 SGHVS and CDR2 FQNEAQ. The ends lost 5 bases at V and 5 bases at J; junction bases unmatched: 11. The CDR3 region is CASSPGGRTGGHEQYF. In nucleotides, the CDR3 is TGTGCCAGCAGCCCAGGTGGTAGGACAGGGGGCCACGAGCAGTACTTC.

The chain couples TRBV6-2 or TRBV6-3 to TRBJ2-7; D is perhaps TRBD1 (5 bases). The CDR3 has 13 residues. Deletions cut 5 bases from V and 4 bases from J, with 12 bases between. Germline V gene sequence: CDR1 MNHEY, CDR2 SVGEGT. CDR3: CASSKTGTYEQYF. The CDR3 nucleotides read TGTGCCAGCAGTAAAACAGGAACGTACGAGCAGTACTTC.

The rearrangement links TRBV6-6 to TRBJ2-7; 8 positions agree with TRBD1. The trim removed 8 bases at V and 1 base at J, leaving 10 bases unmatched. This CDR3 has 15 amino acids. Looked up from germline, CDR1 is MNHNY and CDR2 is SVGAGI (reference sequence). In DNA form, the CDR3 reads TGTGCCAGCCAGAAAGGACAGGGATTTTCCTACGAGCAGTACTTC. Its translation: CASQKGQGFSYEQYF.

The chain has TRBV19 and TRBJ1-3; D gene ambiguous. The V and J ends lost 7 bases and 5 bases respectively, with 12 bases between them. Germline CDR1 LNHDA, CDR2 SQIVND (reference sequence). CDR3 length: 13 residues. The CDR3 sequence is CASTGGLRNTIYF. The CDR3 DNA reads TGTGCCAGTACTGGAGGGTTAAGAAACACCATATATTTT.

The rearrangement uses TRBV27 and TRBJ2-5, with 9 bases matching TRBD1. Germline values: CDR1 MNHEY, CDR2 SMNVEV (reference sequence). There are 14 residues in the CDR3. After removal of 6 bases from V and 4 bases from J, the junction contained 6 bases not matched to a gene. The CDR3 DNA sequence: TGTGCCAGCAGGGACGGACAGGGGCGAGAGACCCAGTACTTC. Residues: CASRDGQGRETQYF.

This clone was recorded only once. V and J are TRBV5-1 and TRBJ1-3; 8 bases line up with TRBD1. The CDR3 contains 16 residues. Germline assignment: CDR1 SGHRS and CDR2 YFSETQ. The J segment lost 4 bases and the V segment lost 0 bases, leaving 6 bases of the junction unmatched. The CDR3 loop reads CASSLAPQGAGNTIYF. DNA for the CDR3: TGCGCCAGCAGCTTGGCCCCCCAGGGGGCAGGAAACACCATATATTTT.

This chain links TRBV6-2 or TRBV6-3 with TRBJ2-6, with D tentatively TRBD1 (6 bases). Trimming pared 6 bases from V and 0 bases from J, leaving 9 bases between. Germline assignment: CDR1 MNHEY and CDR2 SVGEGT. This CDR3 contains 15 residues. The CDR3 here is CASSTGHSGANVLTF. The CDR3 DNA is TGTGCCAGCAGCACGGGACACTCTGGGGCCAACGTCCTGACTTTC.

V is TRBV19 and J is TRBJ2-2; the D is unclear. Germline values: CDR1 LNHDA, CDR2 SQIVND (reference sequence). V lost 7 bases and J 1 base, leaving 10 bases between the germline ends. The CDR3 has 14 amino acids. CDR3 in DNA: TGTGCCAGTACTCCTAGAAAGAACACCGGGGAGCTGTTTTTT. This sequence encodes CASTPRKNTGELFF.

The rearrangement uses TRBV11-2 and TRBJ1-1; D gene unclear. Trimming took 4 bases from V and 11 from J, leaving 11 bases between them. This CDR3 spans 11 amino acids. Germline V gives CDR1 SGHAT, CDR2 FQNNGV. For the CDR3, the DNA is TGTGCCAGCAGCTCGAAAGGCGGGGCTTTCTTT. Protein sequence: CASSSKGGAFF.

This chain links TRBV19 with TRBJ2-7, with 10 bases identical to TRBD2. Germline V gene lookup returns CDR1 LNHDA and CDR2 SQIVND (reference sequence). The J segment lost 7 bases and the V segment lost 5 bases, leaving 14 bases of the junction unmatched. The CDR3 length is 16 residues. CDR3 bases: TGTGCCAGTAGTCTATCCGGGACTAGCGAAGTATCGGAGCAGTACTTC. This gives the protein CASSLSGTSEVSEQYF.

J is TRBJ2-4 and V is TRBV11-2; D not certain. The germline gives CDR1 SGHAT, CDR2 FQNNGV. CDR3 size: 14 residues. Trimming took 4 bases from V and 0 from J, leaving 7 bases between them. The CDR3 DNA reads as TGTGCCAGCAGCTCCCGACTAGCCAAAAACATTCAGTACTTC. This codes for CASSSRLAKNIQYF.

The rearrangement uses TRBV5-1 and TRBJ1-2, with 7 bases identical to TRBD1. Germline V gene lookup returns CDR1 SGHRS and CDR2 YFSETQ. The CDR3 runs 14 residues. The ends lost 1 base at V and 3 bases at J; junction bases unmatched: 3. The DNA of the CDR3 is TGCGCCAGCAGCTTGACAGGGGATGACTATGGCTACACCTTC. Its translation is CASSLTGDDYGYTF.

The J gene is TRBJ1-5, the V gene TRBV6-2 or TRBV6-3, with D hard to call. Trimming removed 0 bases at V and 6 bases at J, with 3 bases between. The CDR3 sequence is 12 residues long. From germline, CDR1 is MNHEY and CDR2 SVGEGT. The CDR3 region is CASSYSGQPQHF. Here the CDR3 DNA reads TGTGCCAGCAGTTACTCCGGTCAGCCCCAGCATTTT.

The rearrangement links TRBV9 to TRBJ2-2; D is undetermined. V was trimmed by 4 bases and J by 4 bases, leaving 11 bases between them. CDR1 is SGDLS, CDR2 YYNGEE, per germline. This CDR3 contains 14 residues. CDR3 sequence (DNA): TGTGCCAGCAGCCCCCCCGGGTCCACCGGGGAGCTGTTTTTT. It codes for CASSPPGSTGELFF. Based on the CDR3 plus reference TRBV9 and TRBJ2-2, the full variable domain is DSGVTQTPKHLITATGQRVTLRCSPRSGDLSVYWYQQSLDQGLQFLIQYYNGEERAKGNILERFSAQQFPDLHSELNLSSLELGDSALYFCASSPPGSTGELFFGEGSRLTVL.

The chain couples TRBV30 to TRBJ1-3, with D hard to call. V was cut by 1 base and J by 4 bases, with 8 bases left in between. The germline gives CDR1 GTSNPN, CDR2 SVGIG (reference sequence). The CDR3 covers 13 residues. CDR3 nucleotide sequence: TGTGCCTGGAGTGGTCTACAGGGAAACACCATATATTTT. Amino acid sequence: CAWSGLQGNTIYF.

The chain combines TRBV11-2 with TRBJ2-2; tentatively, D is TRBD2 (5 bases). The V gene lost 6 bases and the J gene lost 5 bases, with 16 bases spanning the gap. The CDR3 is made up of 15 amino acids. Germline CDR1 is SGHAT and CDR2 is FQNNGV. CDR3 sequence: CASRLTTGMTGELFF. The CDR3 DNA is TGTGCCAGCAGACTAACGACGGGGATGACCGGGGAGCTGTTTTTT.

The CDR3 DNA follows: TGCGCCAGCAGCCAAGCCCATGGGACAGCGAACACTGAAGCTTTCTTT. Protein sequence: CASSQAHGTANTEAFF. The chain employs TRBV4-1 and TRBJ1-1; 7 bases are shared with TRBD1. Germline loops: CDR1 MGHRA, CDR2 YSYEKL. The CDR3 length is 16 residues. The junction had 6 bases not matched to a gene; V was cut back by 1 base and J by 1 base.

This chain joins TRBV5-1 and TRBJ2-3; 7 bases fit TRBD1. The CDR3 is made up of 14 amino acids. The V gene end was trimmed by 0 bases and the J gene end by 8 bases; junction bases not matched to a gene: 6. Germline V gene lookup returns CDR1 SGHRS and CDR2 YFSETQ. CDR3 residues: CASSLGTGLGTQYF. The CDR3 DNA reads as TGCGCCAGCAGCTTGGGGACAGGCCTCGGTACGCAGTATTTT.

V usage is TRBV7-2 and J usage is TRBJ1-1, with TRBD1 matching 7 bases. Germline V gives CDR1 SGHTA, CDR2 FQGNSA. Losses at the gene ends were 3 bases for V and 4 bases for J; bases not matched to a gene: 5. The CDR3 totals 14 residues. The CDR3, as DNA: TGTGCCAGCAGCTTCACCCAGGGGGGCACTGAAGCTTTCTTT. Its translation is CASSFTQGGTEAFF.

By sample share, this clone is large (0.1 to 1%). V gene TRBV6-5 combines with J gene TRBJ1-4; a possible D gene is TRBD1 (6 bases). From germline, CDR1 is MNHEY and CDR2 SVGAGI. V was pared by 2 bases and J by 4 bases, with 8 bases between. The CDR3 totals 14 residues. The CDR3 protein is CASSYARGNEKLFF. In DNA form, the CDR3 reads TGTGCCAGCAGTTACGCCAGGGGTAATGAAAAACTGTTTTTT.

The chain has TRBV28 and TRBJ1-2; 7 bases are shared with TRBD1. The junction had 11 bases not matched to a gene; V was cut back by 6 bases and J by 4 bases. The germline CDR1 and CDR2 sequences are MDHEN and SYDVKM. The CDR3 is made up of 15 amino acids. The CDR3 loop reads CASREAERQGYGYTF. In DNA form, the CDR3 reads TGTGCCAGCAGGGAAGCTGAAAGACAGGGCTATGGCTACACCTTC.

This chain joins TRBV19 and TRBJ2-3, with 7 bases that match TRBD1. CDR3 length: 14 amino acids. Germline-derived CDR1 and CDR2 are LNHDA and SQIVND (reference sequence). V dropped 5 bases and J dropped 1; count of bases not matched to a gene: 3. The CDR3, as DNA: TGTGCCAGTAGTTGGGGGACAGGCACAGATACGCAGTATTTT. The encoded protein is CASSWGTGTDTQYF.

The chain couples TRBV27 to TRBJ2-7; 10 positions match TRBD2. J gave up 7 bases and V 1 base, and 7 bases lay outside the gene matches. From germline, CDR1 is MNHEY and CDR2 SMNVEV (reference sequence). The CDR3 runs to 15 residues. CDR3 in amino acids: CASSLLPSGRGEQYF. CDR3 nucleotides: TGTGCCAGCAGTTTATTGCCTAGCGGGAGAGGTGAGCAGTACTTC.

J is TRBJ2-2 and V is TRBV7-2, with D possibly matching TRBD2 (5 bases). V lost 5 bases to trimming and J lost 5 bases, with 12 bases between them. Looked up from germline, CDR1 is SGHTA and CDR2 is FQGNSA. The CDR3 is made up of 14 amino acids. CDR3 DNA: TGTGCCAGCAGCCGGGCCCCGGGAACCGGGGAGCTGTTTTTT. Protein product: CASSRAPGTGELFF.

The CDR3 DNA is TGTGCCAGCAGCTCCTACGGTGGGGCCGAGCAGTACTTC. The encoded protein is CASSSYGGAEQYF. The chain carries TRBV5-4 and TRBJ2-7; possibly TRBD1 for D (5 bases). Per the germline V gene, CDR1 is SGHNT and CDR2 is YYREEE (reference sequence). The CDR3 runs 13 residues. Trimming cost V 3 bases and J 6 bases, with 13 bases left between them.

The CDR3 DNA is TGTGCCAGCAGCTCCGGGACTAGCGGGACAAATGAGCAGTTCTTC. Residues: CASSSGTSGTNEQFF. The rearrangement joins TRBV7-3 to TRBJ2-1; 13 positions match TRBD2. The CDR3 totals 15 residues. The ends lost 4 bases at V and 7 bases at J; junction bases unmatched: 4. Germline V gene sequence: CDR1 SGHTA, CDR2 FQGTGA.

The gene calls are TRBV19 and TRBJ1-3; tentatively, D is TRBD1 (5 bases). V dropped 9 bases and J dropped 3 bases, with 21 bases sitting between them. CDR3 size: 16 residues. Per germline, CDR1 LNHDA and CDR2 SQIVND (reference sequence). CDR3 nucleotide sequence: TGTGCCAGCTGCCCTGATGACAGATTCCTTGGAAACACCATATATTTT. Translation: CASCPDDRFLGNTIYF.

The chain recombines TRBV5-4 with TRBJ1-1; the D gene is possibly TRBD1 (5 bases). The germline V gene has CDR1 SGHNT and CDR2 YYREEE (reference sequence). The CDR3 spans 14 residues. The V and J ends lost 2 bases and 7 bases respectively, with 15 bases between them. The CDR3 DNA reads TGTGCCAGCAGCTTTGGCGTTGGACAACGTGAAGCTTTCTTT. Encoded protein: CASSFGVGQREAFF.

This clone occurred once. The J gene is TRBJ1-2, the V gene TRBV30, with no clear D. Germline V lookup: CDR1 GTSNPN, CDR2 SVGIG (reference sequence). The V and J ends lost 5 bases and 14 bases respectively, with 12 bases between them. The length of the CDR3 is 9 residues. The CDR3 coding sequence is TGTGCCTGGGGCCCAACTCCGACCTTC. Amino acid sequence: CAWGPTPTF.

This chain joins TRBV9 and TRBJ2-3; 10 bases agree with TRBD2. V shed 1 base and J 5 bases; nucleotides not matched to a gene: 16. The CDR3 runs to 19 residues. Germline V gene lookup returns CDR1 SGDLS and CDR2 YYNGEE. CDR3 amino acids: CASSVLPSTSGKAGDTQYF. CDR3 DNA: TGTGCCAGCAGCGTACTCCCTTCCACTAGCGGGAAGGCCGGAGATACGCAGTATTTT.